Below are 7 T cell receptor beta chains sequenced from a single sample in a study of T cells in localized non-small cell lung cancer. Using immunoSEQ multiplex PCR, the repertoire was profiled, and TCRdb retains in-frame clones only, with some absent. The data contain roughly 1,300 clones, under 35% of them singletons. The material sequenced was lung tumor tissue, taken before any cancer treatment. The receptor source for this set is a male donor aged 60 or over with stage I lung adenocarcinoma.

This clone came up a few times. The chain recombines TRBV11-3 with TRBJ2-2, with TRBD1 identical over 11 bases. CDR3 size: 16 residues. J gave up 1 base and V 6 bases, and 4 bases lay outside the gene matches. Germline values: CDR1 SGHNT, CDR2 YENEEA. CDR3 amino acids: CASSLDRGQNTGELFF. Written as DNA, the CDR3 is TGTGCCAGCAGTCTGGACAGGGGGCAGAACACCGGGGAGCTGTTTTTT. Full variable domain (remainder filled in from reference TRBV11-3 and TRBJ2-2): EAGVVQSPRYKIIEKKQPVAFWCNPISGHNTLYWYLQNLGQGPELLIRYENEEAVDDSQLPKDRFSAERLKGVDSTLKIQPAELGDSAVYLCASSLDRGQNTGELFFGEGSRLTVL.

The CDR3 bases are TGTGCTAGTGGTTTGGGACAGGGGTGGGAGCCCCAGCATTTT. This codes for CASGLGQGWEPQHF. The V gene is TRBV12-5, the J gene TRBJ1-5; TRBD1 agrees at 8 bases. The CDR3 loop spans 14 amino acids. Germline CDR1 reads LGHNT; CDR2 reads FRNRAP. V lost 1 base, J lost 8 bases, and 4 bases stayed unmatched. Full variable domain (outside the CDR3, taken from reference TRBV12-5 and TRBJ1-5): DARVTQTPRHKVTEMGQEVTMRCQPILGHNTVFWYRQTMMQGLELLAYFRNRAPLDDSGMPKDRFSAEMPDATLATLKIQPSEPRDSAVYFCASGLGQGWEPQHFGDGTRLSIL.

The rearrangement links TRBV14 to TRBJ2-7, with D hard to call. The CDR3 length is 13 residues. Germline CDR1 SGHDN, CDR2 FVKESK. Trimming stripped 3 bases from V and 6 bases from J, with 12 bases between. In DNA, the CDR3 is TGTGCCAGCAGCCAGATCGGACCTATCGAGCAGTACTTC. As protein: CASSQIGPIEQYF.

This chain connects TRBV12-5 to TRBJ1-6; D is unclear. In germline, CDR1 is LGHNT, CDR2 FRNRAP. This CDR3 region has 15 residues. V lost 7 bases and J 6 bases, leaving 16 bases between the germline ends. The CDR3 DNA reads TGTGCTAGTGCCCTCGATGGGAATTCTAATTCACCCCTCCACTTT. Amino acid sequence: CASALDGNSNSPLHF.

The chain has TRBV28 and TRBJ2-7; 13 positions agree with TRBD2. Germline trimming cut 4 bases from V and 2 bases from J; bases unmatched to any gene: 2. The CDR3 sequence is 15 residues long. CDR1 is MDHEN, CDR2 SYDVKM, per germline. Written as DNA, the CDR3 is TGTGCCAGCAGTTCGGGACTAGCGGGGACCTACGAGCAGTACTTC. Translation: CASSSGLAGTYEQYF.

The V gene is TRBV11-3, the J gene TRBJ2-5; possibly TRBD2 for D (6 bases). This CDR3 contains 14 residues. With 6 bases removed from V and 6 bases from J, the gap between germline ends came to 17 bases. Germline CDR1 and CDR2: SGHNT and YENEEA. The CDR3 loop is CASSSYGREKTQYF. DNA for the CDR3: TGTGCCAGCAGTTCCTACGGGAGAGAAAAGACCCAGTACTTC.

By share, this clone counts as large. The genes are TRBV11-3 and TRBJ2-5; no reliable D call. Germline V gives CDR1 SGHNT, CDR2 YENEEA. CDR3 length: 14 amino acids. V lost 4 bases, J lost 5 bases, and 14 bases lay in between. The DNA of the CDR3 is TGTGCCAGCAGCTCCCCCCGTGGGCGGGAGACCCAGTACTTC. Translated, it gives CASSSPRGRETQYF.